This TCR beta chain was profiled in a study of cytomegalovirus exposure and HLA in healthy donors. The overall study: Genetic ancestry analysis placed about 84% of the approximately 400 donors that were genotyped in the Caucasian-associated cluster. Study outcomes and limitations: One cluster of highly shared sequence variants probably arose as a sequencing artifact. Within an earlier analysis, most TCR beta V segments proved productive either about 90% or about 30% of the time.

This PCR relied on a set of 60 Vbeta primers and 13 Jbeta primers. Method: immunoSEQ multiplex PCR; TCRdb's copy keeps in-frame clones and lacks some. There are around 190,000 clones in the sample; about four fifths occur only once, and roughly 3.6% lies in the top ten. With regard to this clone: Its antigen is unknown.

Trimming at V came to 0 bases and at J to 6 bases, leaving 10 bases not matched to a gene. The germline gives CDR1 MGHRA, CDR2 YSYEKL. This CDR3 contains 17 residues. Sequenced material: PBMCs. This clonotype was obtained from a man aged 40-55 years in good health and CMV-seropositive. The chain uses TRBV4-1 and TRBJ2-1, with 8 bases matching TRBD2. CDR3 sequence: CASSQEPTRGLGNEQFF. DNA of the CDR3: TGCGCCAGCAGCCAAGAGCCCACTAGGGGACTAGGCAATGAGCAGTTCTTC.